Listed here are 11 T cell receptor beta chains from one sample, sequenced in a study of T cells in Graves' hyperthyroidism and ophthalmopathy. Amplification targeted TCR beta CDR3 regions from RNA transcripts. An initial round of RT-PCR targeting the TCR CDR3 relied on the HTBI primer set. MiXCR, applied by TCRdb to the multiplex PCR reads, yields one record per CDR3 protein. This sample has more than 500,000 distinct CDR3 sequences; roughly 15% occur once, and the top ten carry 25% to 35%. The sequenced material came from blood. Receptor source: a woman in her thirties with Graves' ophthalmopathy.

This clonotype was picked up many times. The chain's CDR3 is CASSYDRERGEQYF. CDR3 nucleotide sequence: TGTGCCAGCAGTTACGACAGGGAAAGGGGCGAGCAGTACTTC. The chain joins TRBV6-5 to TRBJ2-7; TRBD1 matches 7 bases. The CDR3 loop spans 14 amino acids. The V and J ends lost 2 bases and 6 bases, in that order; junction bases with no gene match: 7. Germline lookup yields CDR1 MNHEY and CDR2 SVGAGI.

A remark on this clonotype: Because it lacks the conserved phenylalanine or tryptophan at the end, this CDR3 is likely a read error. This rearrangement joins TRBV4-1 to TRBJ1-1; D not certain. CDR1 MGHRA and CDR2 YSYEKL come from the germline V gene. This CDR3 contains 16 residues. With 0 bases removed from V and 1 base from J, the gap between germline ends came to 12 bases. CDR3 nucleotides: TGCGCCAGCAGCCAAGATCAGGTCGGTTGGAACACTGAAGCTTTCCTT. It translates to CASSQDQVGWNTEAFL.

V usage is TRBV4-1 and J usage is TRBJ2-3, with D maybe TRBD2 (6 bases). Germline lookup yields CDR1 MGHRA and CDR2 YSYEKL. With 0 bases removed from V and 4 bases from J, the gap between germline ends came to 14 bases. There are 16 residues in the CDR3. The CDR3 region is CASSQEGTPVPDTQYF. CDR3 nucleotides: TGCGCCAGCAGCCAAGAGGGGACTCCCGTCCCAGATACGCAGTATTTT.

The chain has TRBV28 and TRBJ2-7; D is possibly TRBD2 (6 bases). V was shortened by 2 bases and J by 6 bases, with 14 bases between the two germline ends. This CDR3 has 14 amino acids. In germline, CDR1 is MDHEN, CDR2 SYDVKM. The CDR3 bases are TGTGCCAGCAGTTTAGGATTGGGGGGATCCGAGCAGTACTTC. Translated: CASSLGLGGSEQYF.

Of note for this clonotype: A much larger clone sits a single nucleotide away, making a read error possible. This sequence joins TRBV6-5 and TRBJ1-1; maybe TRBD1 (6 bases). In germline, CDR1 is MNHEY, CDR2 SVGAGI. V was shortened by 2 bases and J by 1 base, with 14 bases between the two germline ends. This CDR3 comprises 16 residues. The CDR3 DNA reads TGTGCCAGCAGTTACCCGGGGACATGGCGGAACACTGAAGCTTTCTTT. Translating gives CASSYPGTWRNTEAFF.

Ten or more counts support this clonotype. One end of the junction varies from germline; a read error may be responsible. The V and J genes are TRBV29-1 and TRBJ1-5; D ambiguous. This CDR3 region has 12 residues. Germline-derived CDR1 and CDR2 are SQVTM and ANQGSEA. In nucleotides, the CDR3 is TGCAGTGTTGGAGATAGCAATCAGCCCCAGCATTTT. This sequence encodes CSVGDSNQPQHF. The whole variable domain, remainder taken from reference TRBV29-1 and TRBJ1-5, is SAVISQKPSRDICQRGTSLTIQCQVDSQVTMMFWYRQQPGQSLTLIATANQGSEATYESGFVIDKFPISRPNLTFSTLTVSNMSPEDSSIYLCSVGDSNQPQHFGDGTRLSIL.

This clonotype was counted between two and nine times. The genes are TRBV14 and TRBJ2-1; 12 bases are shared with TRBD2. The CDR3 has 15 amino acids. J gave up 7 bases and V 2 bases, and 3 bases lay outside the gene matches. Germline lookup yields CDR1 SGHDN and CDR2 FVKESK. The DNA for the CDR3 is TGTGCCAGCAGCCAACAACTAGCGGGAGGAAATGAGCAGTTCTTC. Its translation is CASSQQLAGGNEQFF.

This clonotype was observed at least ten times. This sequence joins TRBV28 and TRBJ1-4; TRBD1 matches at 9 bases. V trimming: 3 bases; J trimming: 8 bases; junction bases outside the gene matches: 4. The CDR3 runs 14 residues. Germline V gene data show CDR1 as MDHEN and CDR2 as SYDVKM. CDR3 loop: CASSFGTGLEKLFF. The CDR3 DNA sequence: TGTGCCAGCAGTTTTGGGACAGGGTTGGAAAAACTGTTTTTT.

This clonotype was found many times. The V gene is TRBV28, the J gene TRBJ1-5; 7 nucleotides line up with TRBD1. CDR3 length equals 16 residues. The V and J ends lost 7 bases and 6 bases, in that order; junction bases with no gene match: 15. Germline V gives CDR1 MDHEN, CDR2 SYDVKM. DNA of the CDR3: TGTGCCAGCAACCCGGGGGGAGGGGGCATAAGTCAGCCCCAGCATTTT. Protein: CASNPGGGGISQPQHF.

This clonotype was detected only a few times. The V gene is TRBV29-1, the J gene TRBJ2-7; TRBD2 is a possible D gene (5 bases). V dropped 7 bases and J dropped 4 bases, with 17 bases sitting between them. Per the germline V gene, CDR1 is SQVTM and CDR2 is ANQGSEA. This CDR3 has 13 residues. DNA for the CDR3: TGCAGCGCCCGCGGGCAGGCAACATACGAGCAGTACTTC. It specifies CSARGQATYEQYF.

This clonotype came up many times. The gene calls are TRBV28 and TRBJ2-4, with a weak D call TRBD2 (7 bases). The V gene lost 3 bases and the J gene lost 2 bases, with 20 bases spanning the gap. Germline CDR1 and CDR2: MDHEN and SYDVKM. The CDR3 is 18 residues long. CDR3 in amino acids: CASSFPRGGLATKNIQYF. CDR3 DNA sequence: TGTGCCAGCAGTTTCCCTAGGGGGGGCCTAGCCACCAAAAACATTCAGTACTTC.